The 31 T cell receptor beta chains below all came from one sample that was sequenced in a study of blood T cell repertoires in COVID-19. Here immunoSEQ multiplex PCR was the method, and the copy in TCRdb shows in-frame clones only, minus some. The repertoire holds some 230,000 clones, with 86% as singletons. Sample: peripheral blood. These receptors originate from a man aged 30 to 39 who had recovered from COVID-19.

The rearrangement links TRBV30 to TRBJ2-1; TRBD2 is a possible D gene (5 bases). Germline V gives CDR1 GTSNPN, CDR2 SVGIG (reference sequence). The CDR3 has 14 amino acids. V was cut by 1 base and J by 4 bases, with 11 bases left in between. The CDR3 region has the DNA TGTGCCTGGAGTGCTCAAGGCGGGTACAATGAGCAGTTCTTC. Its protein is CAWSAQGGYNEQFF.

In this sample, this clone turned up a few times. The rearrangement uses TRBV2 and TRBJ1-6; possibly TRBD1 for D (6 bases). The V end lost 7 bases, the J end lost 7 bases, and 14 bases lay between the germline ends. The CDR3 length is 14 residues. Germline V CDR1 and CDR2: SNHLY, FYNNEI. The CDR3 protein is CASIAGVRNSPLHF. The CDR3 DNA follows: TGTGCCAGCATAGCAGGGGTGAGGAATTCACCCCTCCACTTT.

V is TRBV7-2 and J is TRBJ1-1; D is perhaps TRBD1 (5 bases). The germline V and J ends were trimmed by 5 bases and 7 bases, with 17 bases remaining between them. The CDR3 is 14 amino acids. The germline gives CDR1 SGHTA, CDR2 FQGNSA. In DNA form, the CDR3 reads TGTGCCAGCAGCATAGACAGCTCACTGGGTGAAGCTTTCTTT. It specifies CASSIDSSLGEAFF.

The count of this clone is one. The rearrangement joins TRBV4-3 to TRBJ2-2; the D is unclear. Between the trimmed V and J ends, which lost 0 bases and 0 bases, there was a span of 5 bases. The germline V gene encodes CDR1 LGHNA and CDR2 YSLEER. The CDR3 covers 15 residues. The CDR3 is CASSQERANTGELFF. The CDR3 DNA reads as TGCGCCAGCAGCCAAGAACGAGCGAACACCGGGGAGCTGTTTTTT.

The chain carries TRBV2 and TRBJ2-3; 8 bases agree with TRBD2. Trimming at V came to 4 bases and at J to 6 bases, leaving 9 bases not matched to a gene. This CDR3 is 15 amino acids long. Per the germline V gene, CDR1 is SNHLY and CDR2 is FYNNEI. For the CDR3, the DNA is TGTGCCAGCAGTGTAGAGAGCGGGGGTGAGGATACGCAGTATTTT. It is translated as CASSVESGGEDTQYF.

The chain links TRBV4-3 to TRBJ2-7; 8 bases are a match to TRBD2. The junction had 6 bases not matched to a gene; V was cut back by 3 bases and J by 2 bases. The CDR3 extends over 15 amino acids. Germline V gene lookup returns CDR1 LGHNA and CDR2 YSLEER. This chain's CDR3 is CASSQGTSLTYEQYF. The CDR3 DNA reads as TGCGCCAGCAGCCAGGGGACTAGTTTGACCTACGAGCAGTACTTC.

The rearrangement joins TRBV10-1 to TRBJ1-1; 7 nucleotides line up with TRBD1. The V segment lost 6 bases and the J segment 3 bases; nucleotides outside the gene matches: 4. CDR1 is WNHNN, CDR2 SYGVQD, per germline (reference sequence). The CDR3 totals 13 residues. For the CDR3, the DNA is TGCGCCAGCAGCCGGGGACAGTACACTGAAGCTTTCTTT. Translated, it gives CASSRGQYTEAFF.

A few counts support this clone. This chain connects TRBV7-7 to TRBJ2-2; D is unclear. Trimming took 4 bases from V and 7 from J, leaving 13 bases between them. Germline V gene lookup returns CDR1 SSHAT and CDR2 FNYEAQ (reference sequence). The CDR3 is made up of 14 amino acids. The CDR3 nucleotides are TGTGCCAGCAGCTCCCTACGGTCAAACGGGGAGCTGTTTTTT. Amino acid sequence: CASSSLRSNGELFF.

This clone was detected only once. This sequence joins TRBV11-2 and TRBJ1-5; 12 positions match TRBD1. The CDR3 has 16 amino acids. CDR1 and CDR2 from the germline V gene are SGHAT and FQNNGV. V was clipped by 4 bases and J by 4 bases; unmatched bases: 5. CDR3 coding DNA: TGTGCCAGCAGCTCTCAGGGACAGGGGGCGAATCAGCCCCAGCATTTT. This gives the protein CASSSQGQGANQPQHF.

This clone was detected only a few times. The chain recombines TRBV6-6 with TRBJ2-2; the match to TRBD1 covers 10 bases. Germline CDR1 is MNHNY and CDR2 is SVGAGI (reference sequence). The CDR3 length is 16 residues. The J segment lost 4 bases and the V segment lost 2 bases, leaving 4 bases of the junction unmatched. CDR3 protein: CASSYQGTGATGELFF. In DNA, the CDR3 is TGTGCCAGCAGTTACCAAGGGACAGGGGCCACCGGGGAGCTGTTTTTT.

On this clone: An end of the junction does not agree with germline; a read error may underlie this. The chain has TRBV6-1 and TRBJ2-3, with 10 bases aligning to TRBD2. This CDR3 has 16 residues. Germline CDR1 is MNHNS and CDR2 is SASEGT. The CDR3 sequence is CASTELLAGNADTQYF. CDR3 bases: TGTGCCAGCACTGAACTACTAGCGGGGAACGCAGATACGCAGTATTTT.

Here the CDR3 reads CASRRNNEQFF. CDR3 nucleotide sequence: TGTGCCAGCAGGCGGAACAATGAGCAGTTCTTC. The chain recombines TRBV9 with TRBJ2-1; no firm D call. Per germline, CDR1 SGDLS and CDR2 YYNGEE. Trimming pared 5 bases from V and 5 bases from J, leaving 5 bases between. The CDR3 totals 11 residues.

The chain recombines TRBV2 with TRBJ2-1; D is perhaps TRBD2 (7 bases). Germline CDR1 reads SNHLY; CDR2 reads FYNNEI. Trimming took 8 bases from V and 4 from J, leaving 21 bases between them. This CDR3 is built from 16 residues. CDR3 sequence (DNA): TGTGCCAGCCGGGACACCCACGGGGGGACTTACAATGAGCAGTTCTTC. Protein: CASRDTHGGTYNEQFF. Variable domain in full (rest from reference TRBV2 and TRBJ2-1): EPEVTQTPSHQVTQMGQEVILRCVPISNHLYFYWYRQILGQKVEFLVSFYNNEISEKSEIFDDQFSVERPDGSNFTLKIRSTKLEDSAMYFCASRDTHGGTYNEQFFGPGTRLTVL.

CDR3 in DNA: TGTGCCAGCAGTTACACCCTGACAGGGAACGGCTACACCTTC. Residues: CASSYTLTGNGYTF. The rearrangement links TRBV6-2 or TRBV6-3 to TRBJ1-2; 7 bases map to TRBD1. The CDR3 runs 14 residues. Trimming at V came to 2 bases and at J to 8 bases, leaving 8 bases not matched to a gene. Germline CDR1 reads MNHEY; CDR2 reads SVGEGT.

The chain has TRBV7-2 and TRBJ2-3; 12 bases align to TRBD2. From germline, CDR1 is SGHTA and CDR2 FQGNSA. This CDR3 region has 18 residues. V shed 0 bases and J 5 bases; nucleotides not matched to a gene: 9. The DNA of the CDR3 is TGTGCCAGCAGCTTAGCCGCCGCTAGCGGGGGGGCAATAGATACGCAGTATTTT. It codes for CASSLAAASGGAIDTQYF.

This clone was picked up a small number of times. The CDR3 sequence: CASSFIPGHQDTQYF. The CDR3 DNA reads as TGCGCCAGCAGCTTCATCCCAGGGCACCAAGATACGCAGTATTTT. The chain uses TRBV5-1 and TRBJ2-3, with D possibly being TRBD1 (5 bases). The V end was cut by 2 bases, the J end by 5 bases, with 15 bases between. The CDR3 runs to 15 residues. CDR1 and CDR2 (germline): SGHRS, YFSETQ.

V is TRBV20-1 and J is TRBJ2-1, with TRBD2 identical over 9 bases. The J segment lost 5 bases and the V segment lost 3 bases, leaving 8 bases of the junction unmatched. CDR3 length equals 15 residues. CDR1 DFQATT and CDR2 SNEGSKA come from the germline V gene (reference sequence). The CDR3 spells CSASRGGGADNEQFF. The CDR3 region has the DNA TGCAGTGCTAGTAGAGGCGGGGGGGCCGACAATGAGCAGTTCTTC.

This chain links TRBV2 with TRBJ1-3; D call uncertain. Germline-derived CDR1 and CDR2 are SNHLY and FYNNEI. V lost 6 bases to trimming and J lost 4 bases, with 7 bases between them. The CDR3 is made up of 12 amino acids. The CDR3: CASRRGGNTIYF. CDR3 nucleotides: TGTGCCAGCAGGCGAGGGGGAAACACCATATATTTT.

The CDR3 nucleotides read TGTGCCAGCAGTGAGGAACAGGGCCTGCTCTCTGGAAACACCATATATTTT. It specifies CASSEEQGLLSGNTIYF. The gene calls are TRBV6-1 and TRBJ1-3, with a possible D match to TRBD1 (6 bases). The CDR3 sequence is 17 residues long. V gave up 3 bases and J gave up 0 bases, with 15 bases separating them. In germline, CDR1 is MNHNS, CDR2 SASEGT.

This chain joins TRBV3-1 (or the pseudogene TRBV3-2) and TRBJ1-1; TRBD1 aligns across 9 bases. J gave up 4 bases and V 0 bases, and 12 bases lay outside the gene matches. The CDR3 loop spans 18 amino acids. From germline, CDR1 is LGHDT and CDR2 YNNKEL (reference sequence). CDR3 region: CASSQEWGTGGIGTEAFF. The CDR3 DNA reads TGTGCCAGCAGCCAAGAGTGGGGAACAGGGGGCATCGGCACTGAAGCTTTCTTT.

The chain links TRBV29-1 to TRBJ1-2; TRBD1 aligns across 7 bases. CDR1 is SQVTM, CDR2 ANQGSEA, per germline. J gave up 3 bases and V 6 bases, and 10 bases lay outside the gene matches. The CDR3 totals 14 residues. The CDR3 loop reads CSVERTGEHYGYTF. The CDR3 nucleotides read TGCAGCGTCGAAAGGACAGGAGAGCACTATGGCTACACCTTC.

The gene calls are TRBV11-3 and TRBJ2-2; D might be TRBD2 (8 bases). V lost 5 bases and J 4 bases, leaving 20 bases between the germline ends. This CDR3 is 17 amino acids long. The V gene's germline CDR1 is SGHNT and CDR2 YENEEA. CDR3 loop: CASSNAGRGQLTGELFF. In nucleotides, the CDR3 is TGTGCCAGCAGCAACGCCGGGAGGGGGCAGCTCACCGGGGAGCTGTTTTTT. Filled out from reference TRBV11-3 and TRBJ2-2, the complete variable domain reads EAGVVQSPRYKIIEKKQPVAFWCNPISGHNTLYWYLQNLGQGPELLIRYENEEAVDDSQLPKDRFSAERLKGVDSTLKIQPAELGDSAVYLCASSNAGRGQLTGELFFGEGSRLTVL.

The CDR3 DNA sequence: TGTGCCAGCTCACCGACTAGCGAGAGCTCCTACGAGCAGTACTTC. It codes for CASSPTSESSYEQYF. This rearrangement joins TRBV18 to TRBJ2-7; TRBD2 matches at 8 bases. Trimming at V came to 3 bases and at J to 0 bases, leaving 4 bases not matched to a gene. This CDR3 region has 15 residues. Germline loops: CDR1 KGHSH, CDR2 LQKENI.

The chain uses TRBV6-6 and TRBJ1-2; no firm D call. The germline V gene encodes CDR1 MNHNY and CDR2 SVGAGI (reference sequence). This CDR3 has 10 residues. V was pared by 6 bases and J by 8 bases, with 7 bases between. Here the CDR3 DNA reads TGTGCCAGCAGACATGGCGGCTACACCTTC. It yields the protein CASRHGGYTF.

V gene TRBV4-1 combines with J gene TRBJ2-3; 8 nucleotides agree with TRBD1. J lost 6 bases, V lost 6 bases, and 20 bases had no gene match. The CDR3 has 18 amino acids. Germline V gene sequence: CDR1 MGHRA, CDR2 YSYEKL. The CDR3, as DNA: TGCGCCAGCAGTCCCACCTCTCCGGACAGGGCTGGGGATGATACGCAGTATTTT. Translating it yields CASSPTSPDRAGDDTQYF.

V usage is TRBV10-3 and J usage is TRBJ2-3, with a tentative D call TRBD1 (6 bases). Germline-derived CDR1 and CDR2 are ENHRY and SYGVKD. This CDR3 comprises 13 residues. Trimming stripped 10 bases from V and 0 bases from J, with 11 bases between. CDR3 protein: CATGDPSTDTQYF. The CDR3 DNA reads as TGTGCCACAGGGGACCCTAGCACAGATACGCAGTATTTT.

The chain is built from TRBV5-1 and TRBJ1-1; possibly TRBD1 for D (6 bases). This CDR3 region has 15 residues. Per germline, CDR1 SGHRS and CDR2 YFSETQ. Trimming pared 4 bases from V and 0 bases from J, leaving 13 bases between. The CDR3 is CASSPDSLMNTEAFF. The DNA for the CDR3 is TGCGCCAGCAGCCCGGACAGTCTTATGAACACTGAAGCTTTCTTT.

V is TRBV12-5 and J is TRBJ1-1; D is undetermined. CDR3 length: 17 residues. V was cut by 0 bases and J by 3 bases, with 17 bases left in between. Germline V gives CDR1 LGHNT, CDR2 FRNRAP. In nucleotides, the CDR3 is TGTGCTAGTGGTTTGGTACGTTTCCAGCGGCGTGACACTGAAGCTTTCTTT. Protein product: CASGLVRFQRRDTEAFF.

This sequence joins TRBV9 and TRBJ2-2; 10 bases are shared with TRBD2. This CDR3 has 17 amino acids. Germline V lookup: CDR1 SGDLS, CDR2 YYNGEE. J gave up 1 base and V 3 bases, and 6 bases lay outside the gene matches. The CDR3 nucleotides read TGTGCCAGCAGCGACCGACTAGCGGGCATGAACACCGGGGAGCTGTTTTTT. Protein: CASSDRLAGMNTGELFF.

The sample holds many counts of this clone. The chain couples TRBV3-1 (or the pseudogene TRBV3-2) to TRBJ2-1, with a possible D match to TRBD1 (6 bases). The CDR3 contains 14 residues. The germline gives CDR1 LGHDT, CDR2 YNNKEL (reference sequence). Trimming cost V 4 bases and J 11 bases, with 18 bases left between them. This CDR3 is CASSPSARGRKQFF. The CDR3 nucleotides read TGTGCCAGCAGCCCTTCCGCCAGGGGAAGGAAGCAGTTCTTC.

This clone occurred once. V usage is TRBV5-8 and J usage is TRBJ1-2; D is uncertain. The CDR3 has 13 residues. Germline CDR1 SGHTS, CDR2 YDEGEE. V lost 1 base, J lost 4 bases, and 8 bases lay in between. The CDR3: CASSLPGVYGYTF. The CDR3 region has the DNA TGTGCCAGCAGCTTGCCCGGGGTCTATGGCTACACCTTC.